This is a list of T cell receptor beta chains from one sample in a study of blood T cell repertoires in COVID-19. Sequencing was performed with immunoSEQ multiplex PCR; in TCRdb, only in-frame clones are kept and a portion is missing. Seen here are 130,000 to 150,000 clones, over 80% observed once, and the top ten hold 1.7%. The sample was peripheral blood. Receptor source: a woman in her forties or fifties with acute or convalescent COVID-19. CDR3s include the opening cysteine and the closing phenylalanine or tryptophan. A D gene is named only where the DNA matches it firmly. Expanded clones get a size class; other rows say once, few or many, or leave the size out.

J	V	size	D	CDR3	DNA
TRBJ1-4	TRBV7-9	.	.	CASSLMASTNEKLFF	TGTGCCAGCAGCTTAATGGCCTCAACTAATGAAAAACTGTTTTTT
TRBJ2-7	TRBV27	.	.	CASSWRMGYEQYF	TGTGCCAGCAGTTGGCGGATGGGCTACGAGCAGTACTTC
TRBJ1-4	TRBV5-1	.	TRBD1	CASSWGQGVGEKLFF	TGCGCCAGCAGCTGGGGACAGGGTGTGGGTGAAAAACTGTTTTTT
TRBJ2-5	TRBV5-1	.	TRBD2	CASSWGTSGIPQETQYF	TGCGCCAGCAGCTGGGGGACTAGCGGAATACCACAAGAGACCCAGTACTTC
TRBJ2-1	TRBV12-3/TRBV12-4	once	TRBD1	CASSGQGEQFF	TGTGCCAGCAGTGGACAGGGGGAGCAGTTCTTC
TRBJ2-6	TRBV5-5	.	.	CASSLAPRGANVLTF	TGTGCCAGCAGCTTGGCCCCCCGTGGGGCCAACGTCCTGACTTTC
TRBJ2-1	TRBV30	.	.	CAWSVSDGGSSSSYNEQFF	TGTGCCTGGAGTGTCTCGGATGGGGGCAGTTCTAGCTCCTACAATGAGCAGTTCTTC
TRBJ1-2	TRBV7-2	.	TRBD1	CASSSSDRGGYTF	TGTGCCAGCAGCTCCTCGGACAGGGGTGGCTACACCTTC
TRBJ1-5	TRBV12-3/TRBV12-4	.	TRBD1	CASRQGAGQPQHF	TGTGCCAGCAGGCAGGGGGCAGGTCAGCCCCAGCATTTT
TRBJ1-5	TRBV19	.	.	CASSTRQWRRRGQPQHF	TGTGCCAGTAGTACCCGACAGTGGAGGAGGAGGGGTCAGCCCCAGCATTTT
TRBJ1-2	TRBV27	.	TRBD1	CASRPDRTGGAHYGYTF	TGTGCCAGCAGGCCAGACCGAACAGGGGGGGCTCACTATGGCTACACCTTC
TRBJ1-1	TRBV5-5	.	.	CASSLAGETEAFF	TGTGCCAGCAGCTTGGCAGGGGAAACTGAAGCTTTCTTT
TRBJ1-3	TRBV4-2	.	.	CASSLNPMSSGNTIYF	TGTGCCAGCAGCCTAAACCCGATGAGCTCTGGAAACACCATATATTTT
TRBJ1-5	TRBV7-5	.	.	CARSLYVLWGRVDQPQHF	TGTGCCAGAAGCTTATACGTCCTCTGGGGGCGGGTTGATCAGCCCCAGCATTTT
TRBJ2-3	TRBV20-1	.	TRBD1	CSASRQGGTDTQYF	TGCAGTGCTAGTAGACAGGGAGGCACAGATACGCAGTATTTT
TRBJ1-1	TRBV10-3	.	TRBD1	CAISDTTGASEAFF	TGTGCCATCTCTGATACTACAGGGGCTTCTGAAGCTTTCTTT
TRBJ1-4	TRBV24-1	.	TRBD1	CATSEAGTGDEKLFF	TGTGCCACCAGTGAAGCCGGGACAGGGGACGAAAAACTGTTTTTT
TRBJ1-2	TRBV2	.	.	CASSGQTNYGYTF	TGTGCCAGCAGTGGGCAGACTAACTATGGCTACACCTTC
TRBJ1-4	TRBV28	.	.	CASSSPGSTNEKLFF	TGTGCCAGCAGTTCCCCGGGGTCAACAAATGAAAAACTGTTTTTT
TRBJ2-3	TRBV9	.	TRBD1	CASSSGQGSTDTQYF	TGTGCCAGCAGCTCCGGACAGGGGTCGACAGATACGCAGTATTTT
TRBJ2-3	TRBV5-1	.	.	CASTEVPGTDTQYF	TGCGCCAGCACCGAAGTCCCGGGCACAGATACGCAGTATTTT
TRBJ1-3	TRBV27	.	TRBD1	CASRGQVTGNTIYF	TGTGCCAGCAGAGGACAGGTCACTGGAAACACCATATATTTT
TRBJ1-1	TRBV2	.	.	CASSREANTEAFF	TGTGCCAGCAGTCGGGAAGCGAACACTGAAGCTTTCTTT
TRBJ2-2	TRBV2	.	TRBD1	CASRGTVTNTGELFF	TGTGCCAGCAGAGGGACAGTCACGAACACCGGGGAGCTGTTTTTT
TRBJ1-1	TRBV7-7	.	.	CASSPLPGRVDTEAFF	TGTGCTAGCAGCCCGCTCCCGGGGAGGGTTGACACTGAAGCTTTCTTT
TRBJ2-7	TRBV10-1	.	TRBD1	CASSESRTGRYEQYF	TGCGCCAGCAGTGAGTCGAGGACAGGGAGGTACGAGCAGTACTTC
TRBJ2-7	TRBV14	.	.	CASSQDLRGAYEQYF	TGTGCCAGCAGCCAAGATCTCAGGGGGGCCTACGAGCAGTACTTC
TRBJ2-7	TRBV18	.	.	CASSPSGTLTYEQYF	TGTGCCAGCTCACCCTCCGGGACACTGACCTACGAGCAGTACTTC
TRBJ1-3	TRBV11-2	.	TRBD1	CASSREQGARNTIYF	TGTGCCAGCAGTCGAGAACAGGGGGCCAGAAACACCATATATTTT
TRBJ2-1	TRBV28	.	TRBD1	CASSFSLTGVNEQFF	TGTGCCAGCAGTTTCTCATTAACAGGGGTGAATGAGCAGTTCTTC
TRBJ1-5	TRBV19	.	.	CASSIFPMTEDSNQPQHF	TGTGCCAGTAGTATATTCCCCATGACAGAGGATAGCAATCAGCCCCAGCATTTT
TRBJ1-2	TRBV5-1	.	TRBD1	CASSSQGDHGYTF	TGCGCCAGCAGCTCTCAGGGGGACCATGGCTACACCTTC
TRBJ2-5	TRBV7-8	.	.	CASSYTAASKETQYF	TGTGCCAGCAGCTATACGGCGGCCTCAAAGGAGACCCAGTACTTC
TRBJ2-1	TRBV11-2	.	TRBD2	CASSLGSGDEQFF	TGTGCCAGCAGCTTGGGTAGCGGGGATGAGCAGTTCTTC
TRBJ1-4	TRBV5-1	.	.	CASSLDRAAQKLFF	TGCGCCAGCAGCTTGGACAGGGCGGCTCAGAAACTGTTTTTT